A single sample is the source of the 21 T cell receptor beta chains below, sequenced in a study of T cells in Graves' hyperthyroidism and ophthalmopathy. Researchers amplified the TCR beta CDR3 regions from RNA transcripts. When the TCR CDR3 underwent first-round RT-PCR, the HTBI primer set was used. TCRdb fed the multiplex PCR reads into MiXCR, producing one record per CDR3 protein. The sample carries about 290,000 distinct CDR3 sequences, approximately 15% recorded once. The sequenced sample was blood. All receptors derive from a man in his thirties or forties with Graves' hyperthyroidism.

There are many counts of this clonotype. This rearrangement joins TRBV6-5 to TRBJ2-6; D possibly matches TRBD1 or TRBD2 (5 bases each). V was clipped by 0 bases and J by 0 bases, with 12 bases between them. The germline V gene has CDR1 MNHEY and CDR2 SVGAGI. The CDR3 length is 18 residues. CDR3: CASSYSGRLSSGANVLTF. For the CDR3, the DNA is TGTGCCAGCAGTTACTCGGGACGGCTGAGCTCTGGGGCCAACGTCCTGACTTTC.

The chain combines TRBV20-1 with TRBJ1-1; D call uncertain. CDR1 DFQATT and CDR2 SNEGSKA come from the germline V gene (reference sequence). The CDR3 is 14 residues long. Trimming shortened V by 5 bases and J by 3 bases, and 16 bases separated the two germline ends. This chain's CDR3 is CSALIGGGYTEAFF. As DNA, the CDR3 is TGCAGTGCTCTCATAGGCGGCGGGTACACTGAAGCTTTCTTT.

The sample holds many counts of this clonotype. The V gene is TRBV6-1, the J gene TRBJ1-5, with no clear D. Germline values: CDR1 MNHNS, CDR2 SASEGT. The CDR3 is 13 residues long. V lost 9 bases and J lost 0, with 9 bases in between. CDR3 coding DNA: TGTGCCAGTAGACTGGATAGCAATCAGCCCCAGCATTTT. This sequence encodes CASRLDSNQPQHF.

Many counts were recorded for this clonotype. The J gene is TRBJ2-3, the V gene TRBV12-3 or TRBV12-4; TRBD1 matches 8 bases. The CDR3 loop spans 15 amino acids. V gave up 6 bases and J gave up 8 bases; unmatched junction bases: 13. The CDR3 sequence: CASSFRGLGMVTQYF. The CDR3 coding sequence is TGTGCCAGCAGCTTCAGGGGGCTAGGCATGGTTACGCAGTATTTT.

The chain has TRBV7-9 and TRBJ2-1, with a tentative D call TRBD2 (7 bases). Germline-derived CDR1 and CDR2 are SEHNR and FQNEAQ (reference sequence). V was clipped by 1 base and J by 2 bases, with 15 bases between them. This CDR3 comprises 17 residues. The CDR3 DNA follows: TGTGCCAGCAGCTTAGAGGGGGGGTGGCTCACCTACAATGAGCAGTTCTTC. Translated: CASSLEGGWLTYNEQFF.

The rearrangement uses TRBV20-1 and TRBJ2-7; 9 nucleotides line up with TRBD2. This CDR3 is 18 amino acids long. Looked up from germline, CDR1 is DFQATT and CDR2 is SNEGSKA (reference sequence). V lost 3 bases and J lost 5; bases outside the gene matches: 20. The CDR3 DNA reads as TGCAGTGCTAGCGCTCCGTCTATCCCTAGCGGGACCCCGGACGAGCAGTACTTC. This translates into CSASAPSIPSGTPDEQYF.

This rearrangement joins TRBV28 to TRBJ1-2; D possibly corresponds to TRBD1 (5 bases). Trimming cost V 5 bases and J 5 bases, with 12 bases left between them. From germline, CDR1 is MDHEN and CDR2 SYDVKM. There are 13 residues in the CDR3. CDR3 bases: TGTGCCAGCAGTCGGGACTATGAGTATGGCTACACCTTC. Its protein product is CASSRDYEYGYTF.

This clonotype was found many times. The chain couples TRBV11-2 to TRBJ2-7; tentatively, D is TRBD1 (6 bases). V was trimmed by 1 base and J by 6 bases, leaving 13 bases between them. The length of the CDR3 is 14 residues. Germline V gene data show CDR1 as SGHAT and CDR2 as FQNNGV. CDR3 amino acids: CASSLARGQFEQYF. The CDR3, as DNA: TGTGCCAGCAGCTTAGCCCGGGGACAATTCGAGCAGTACTTC.

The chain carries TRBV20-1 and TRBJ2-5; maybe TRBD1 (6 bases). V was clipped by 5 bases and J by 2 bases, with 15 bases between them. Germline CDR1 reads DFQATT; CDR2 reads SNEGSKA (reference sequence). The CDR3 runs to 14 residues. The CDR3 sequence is CSAGRTAPQETQYF. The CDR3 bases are TGCAGTGCTGGGCGGACAGCCCCTCAAGAGACCCAGTACTTC.

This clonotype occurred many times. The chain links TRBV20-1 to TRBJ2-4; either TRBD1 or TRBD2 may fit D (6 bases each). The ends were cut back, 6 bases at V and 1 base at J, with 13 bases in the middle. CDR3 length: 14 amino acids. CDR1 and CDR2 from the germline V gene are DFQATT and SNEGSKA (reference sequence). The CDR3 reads CSASPGAAKNIQYF. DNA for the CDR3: TGCAGTGCGTCCCCGGGGGCGGCCAAAAACATTCAGTACTTC.

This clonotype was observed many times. CDR3 sequence reads: CASRGQGLVGYTF. The CDR3, as DNA: TGTGCCAGCAGGGGACAGGGCTTGGTCGGCTACACCTTC. The rearrangement uses TRBV27 and TRBJ1-2, with 9 bases identical to TRBD1. This CDR3 has 13 amino acids. Germline loops: CDR1 MNHEY, CDR2 SMNVEV (reference sequence). With V trimmed by 6 bases and J by 8 bases, 7 bases remained unmatched.

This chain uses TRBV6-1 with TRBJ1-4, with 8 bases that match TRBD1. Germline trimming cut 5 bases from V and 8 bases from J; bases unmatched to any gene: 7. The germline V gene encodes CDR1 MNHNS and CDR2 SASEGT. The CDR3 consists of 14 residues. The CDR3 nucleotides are TGTGCCAGCAGTCCTGACAGGGGTGAAGAAAAACTGTTTTTT. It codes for CASSPDRGEEKLFF.

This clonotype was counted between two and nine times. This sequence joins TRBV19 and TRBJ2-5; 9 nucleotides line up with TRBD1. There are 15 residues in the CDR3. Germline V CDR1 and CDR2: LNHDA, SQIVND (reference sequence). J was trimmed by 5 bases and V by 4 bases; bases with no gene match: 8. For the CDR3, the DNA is TGTGCCAGTAGTACGCTGACAGGGGGGTTTGAGACCCAGTACTTC. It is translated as CASSTLTGGFETQYF. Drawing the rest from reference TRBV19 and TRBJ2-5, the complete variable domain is DGGITQSPKYLFRKEGQNVTLSCEQNLNHDAMYWYRQDPGQGLRLIYYSQIVNDFQKGDIAEGYSVSREKKESFPLTVTSAQKNPTAFYLCASSTLTGGFETQYFGPGTRLLVL.

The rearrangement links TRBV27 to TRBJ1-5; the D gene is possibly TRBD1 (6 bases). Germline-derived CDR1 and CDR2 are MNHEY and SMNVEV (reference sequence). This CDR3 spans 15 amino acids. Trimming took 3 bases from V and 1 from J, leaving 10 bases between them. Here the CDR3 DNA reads TGTGCCAGCAGTTTTACCAGGGGCAGCAATCAGCCCCAGCATTTT. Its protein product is CASSFTRGSNQPQHF.

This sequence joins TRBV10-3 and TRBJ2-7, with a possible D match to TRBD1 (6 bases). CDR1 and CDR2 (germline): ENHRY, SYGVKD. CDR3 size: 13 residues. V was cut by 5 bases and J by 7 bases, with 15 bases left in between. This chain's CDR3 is CAISQDRLREQYF. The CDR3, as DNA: TGTGCCATCAGTCAGGACAGATTACGTGAGCAGTACTTC.

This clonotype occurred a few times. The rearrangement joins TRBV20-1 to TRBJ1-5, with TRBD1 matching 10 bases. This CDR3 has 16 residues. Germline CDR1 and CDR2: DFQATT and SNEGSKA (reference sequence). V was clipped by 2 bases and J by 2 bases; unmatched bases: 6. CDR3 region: CSARSTGGRGNQPQHF. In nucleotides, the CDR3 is TGCAGTGCTAGATCGACAGGGGGCAGGGGCAATCAGCCCCAGCATTTT.

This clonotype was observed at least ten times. The chain's CDR3 is CATSGGPQETQYF. In DNA form, the CDR3 reads TGTGCCACCAGTGGGGGTCCACAAGAGACCCAGTACTTC. The V call is TRBV24-1, the J call TRBJ2-5; unclear D gene. The CDR3 runs to 13 residues. Germline V lookup: CDR1 KGHDR, CDR2 SFDVKD. V dropped 5 bases and J dropped 2 bases, with 8 bases sitting between them.

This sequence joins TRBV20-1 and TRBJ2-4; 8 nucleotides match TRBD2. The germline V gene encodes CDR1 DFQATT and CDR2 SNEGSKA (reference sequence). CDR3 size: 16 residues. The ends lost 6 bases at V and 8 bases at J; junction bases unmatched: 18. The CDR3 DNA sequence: TGCAGTGCAAAACCGGCGGTGCGGGAGGTAGGGTACATTCAGTACTTC. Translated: CSAKPAVREVGYIQYF.

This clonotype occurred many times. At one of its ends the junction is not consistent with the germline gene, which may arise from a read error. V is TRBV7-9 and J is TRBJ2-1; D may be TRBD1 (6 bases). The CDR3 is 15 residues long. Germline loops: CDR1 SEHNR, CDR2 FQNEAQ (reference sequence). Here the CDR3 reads CASTLTGSPYNEQFF. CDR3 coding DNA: TGTGCCAGCACCTTAACAGGGAGTCCCTACAATGAGCAGTTCTTC.

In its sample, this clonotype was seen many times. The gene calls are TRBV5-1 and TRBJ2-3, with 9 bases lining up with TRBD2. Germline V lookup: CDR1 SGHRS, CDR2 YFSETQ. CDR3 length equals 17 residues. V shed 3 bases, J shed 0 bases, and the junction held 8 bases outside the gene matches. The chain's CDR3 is CASSWGTSGPSTDTQYF. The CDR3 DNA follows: TGCGCCAGCAGCTGGGGAACTAGCGGGCCCAGCACAGATACGCAGTATTTT.

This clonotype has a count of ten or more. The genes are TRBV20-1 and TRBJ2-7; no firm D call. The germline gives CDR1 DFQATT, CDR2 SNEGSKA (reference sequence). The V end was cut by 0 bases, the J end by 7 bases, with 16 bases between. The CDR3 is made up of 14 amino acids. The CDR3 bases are TGCAGTGCTAGAGATCCAAATGGGGTGGGAGAGCAGTACTTC. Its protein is CSARDPNGVGEQYF.